The clone carrying this TCR beta chain occurred once. V was pared by 8 bases and J by 2 bases, with 17 bases between. The germline V gene encodes CDR1 GTSNPN and CDR2 SVGIG (reference sequence). CDR3 size: 14 residues. This record comes from a study of cytomegalovirus exposure and HLA in healthy donors. Use of 60 Vbeta and 13 Jbeta primers characterized the PCR. Using immunoSEQ multiplex PCR, the repertoire was profiled, and TCRdb retains in-frame clones only, with some absent. This sample has over 100,000 clones, with around 74% found just once. The sample comprised PBMCs. This clonotype originated in a man aged 30 to 39 in good health and CMV-seropositive. The chain recombines TRBV30 with TRBJ2-3, with D possibly TRBD2 on 6 matching bases. The CDR3 region is CAGNMAGLTDTQYF. Here the CDR3 DNA reads TGTGCCGGCAATATGGCGGGGCTCACAGATACGCAGTATTTT.